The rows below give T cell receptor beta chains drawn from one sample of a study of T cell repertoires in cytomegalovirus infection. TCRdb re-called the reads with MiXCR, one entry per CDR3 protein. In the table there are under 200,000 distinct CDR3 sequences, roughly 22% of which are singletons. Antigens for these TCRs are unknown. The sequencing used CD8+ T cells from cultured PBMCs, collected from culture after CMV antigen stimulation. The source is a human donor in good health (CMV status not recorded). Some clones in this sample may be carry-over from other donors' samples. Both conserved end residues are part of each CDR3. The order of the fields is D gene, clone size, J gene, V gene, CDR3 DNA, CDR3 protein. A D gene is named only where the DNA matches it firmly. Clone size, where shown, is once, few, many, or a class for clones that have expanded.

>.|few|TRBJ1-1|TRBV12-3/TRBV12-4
TGTGCCAGCACCACGTCAGGTAATTGGGGCACTGAAGCTTTCTTT
CASTTSGNWGTEAFF
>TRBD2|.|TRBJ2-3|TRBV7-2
TGTGCCAGCAGCAGCGGGGGGCGCTCTTCTAGCACAGATACGCAGTATTTT
CASSSGGRSSSTDTQYF
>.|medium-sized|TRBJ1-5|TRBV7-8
TGTGCCAGCAGCTGGATCGGGACGATCAATCAGCCCCAGCATTTT
CASSWIGTINQPQHF
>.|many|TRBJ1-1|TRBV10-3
TGTGCCATCAGTCAACCGGGTCAGTCGGGGAATGAAGCTTTCTTT
CAISQPGQSGNEAFF
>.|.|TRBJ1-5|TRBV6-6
TGTGCCAGCAGCCCCAGACCCGCCGAAGCTAGCAATCAGCCCCAGCATTTT
CASSPRPAEASNQPQHF
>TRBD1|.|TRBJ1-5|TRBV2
TGTGCCAGCAGCGACGGGACAGGGGGCGCGTATCAGCCCCAGCATTTT
CASSDGTGGAYQPQHF
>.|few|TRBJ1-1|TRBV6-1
TGTGCCAGCAGTGAATGGGCCGTAGAAAACACTGAAGCTTTCTTT
CASSEWAVENTEAFF
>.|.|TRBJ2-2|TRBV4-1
TGCGCCAGCAGCCAGGCGATTTCTATCGGGGAGCTGTTTTTT
CASSQAISIGELFF
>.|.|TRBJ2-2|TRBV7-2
TGTGCCAGCAGCTTATCATCCGGGGAGCTGTTTTTT
CASSLSSGELFF
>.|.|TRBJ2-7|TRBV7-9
TGTGCCAGCAGCCCGAGAGGCAGGGCCACACAGTACTTC
CASSPRGRATQYF
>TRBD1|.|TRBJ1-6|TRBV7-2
TGTGCCAGCAGCTTACAGATCTGGGGACAGGGGAAGAATTCACCCCTCCACTTT
CASSLQIWGQGKNSPLHF
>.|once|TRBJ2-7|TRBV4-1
TGCGCCAGCAGCCAAGTTATCGGTCCCTACGAGCAGTACTTC
CASSQVIGPYEQYF
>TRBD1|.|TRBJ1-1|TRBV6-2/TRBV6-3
TGTGCCAGCAGTACAGGGGCATCAAACACTGAAGCTTTCTTT
CASSTGASNTEAFF
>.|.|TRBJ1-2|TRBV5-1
TGCGCCAGCAGCGAGCAGGGTGGATATGGCTACACCTTC
CASSEQGGYGYTF
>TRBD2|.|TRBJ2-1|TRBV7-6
TGTGCCAGCAGGCGGGGGGGGGGAGGAAATGAGCAGTTCTTC
CASRRGGGGNEQFF
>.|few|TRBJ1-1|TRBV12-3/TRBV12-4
TGTGCCAGCAGTTTCCCTGGGGGGAACACTGAAGCTTTCTTT
CASSFPGGNTEAFF
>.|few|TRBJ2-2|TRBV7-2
TGTGCCAGCAGCCCAGGGGTTCAGGCCGGGGAGCTGTTTTTT
CASSPGVQAGELFF
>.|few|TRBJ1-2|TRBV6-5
TGTGCCAGCAGTCTTTCCACAGGGACATTCTATGGCTACACCTTC
CASSLSTGTFYGYTF
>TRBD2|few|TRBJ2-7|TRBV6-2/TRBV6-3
TGTGCCAGCATTCCGGGACTAGCGGGGTCCTACGAGCAGTACTTC
CASIPGLAGSYEQYF
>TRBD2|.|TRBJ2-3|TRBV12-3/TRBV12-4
TGTGCCAGCAGTTTACCGGGACTAGCTGCGTATACGCAGTATTTT
CASSLPGLAAYTQYF
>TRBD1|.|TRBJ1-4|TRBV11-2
TGTGCCAGCAGCATCACCGGGACAGGCGGAGAAAAACTGTTTTTT
CASSITGTGGEKLFF
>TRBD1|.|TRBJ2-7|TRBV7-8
TGTGCCAGCAGCTTATTTTGGGACAGCTCCTACGAGCAGTACTTC
CASSLFWDSSYEQYF
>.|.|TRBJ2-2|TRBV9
TGTGCCAGCAGCGTAGAACCCCCAGGGGTTGTTACCGGGGAGCTGTTTTTT
CASSVEPPGVVTGELFF
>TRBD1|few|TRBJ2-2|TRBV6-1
TGTGCCAGCAGAGGGGGACAGGCCAGCACCGGGGAGCTGTTTTTT
CASRGGQASTGELFF
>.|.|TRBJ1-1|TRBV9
TGTGCCAGCAGCGTAGAGAGGGGGTTCAACACTGAAGCTTTCTTT
CASSVERGFNTEAFF
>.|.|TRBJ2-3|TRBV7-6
TGTGCCAGCAGCTTAGCGTGGGCAGATACGCAGTATTTT
CASSLAWADTQYF
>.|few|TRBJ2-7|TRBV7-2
TGTGCCAGCAGCTTAGGATCGGCCGTCTGGATCTACGAGCAGTACTTC
CASSLGSAVWIYEQYF
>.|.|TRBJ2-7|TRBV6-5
TGTGCCAGCAGTTACTCGATCGATGGTACCTACGAGCAGTACTTC
CASSYSIDGTYEQYF
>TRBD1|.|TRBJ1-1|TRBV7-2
TGTGCCAGCAGCCCGGAGGGACAGGTCCCTGAAGCTTTCTTT
CASSPEGQVPEAFF
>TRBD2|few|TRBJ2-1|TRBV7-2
TGTGCCAGCAGCCGAGCGGGGGGGCTGATTGAGCAGTTCTTC
CASSRAGGLIEQFF
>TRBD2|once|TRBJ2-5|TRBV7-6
TGTGCCAGCAGCTTATCGGCGGGGGGGCACGAGACCCAGTACTTC
CASSLSAGGHETQYF
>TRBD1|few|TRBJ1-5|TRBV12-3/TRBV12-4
TGTGCCAGCAGTCGGACAGGTCAGCCCCAGCATTTT
CASSRTGQPQHF
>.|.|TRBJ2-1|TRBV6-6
TGTGACAGCAGTTACTCGAGGAGGCCCCCTCGACATGAGCAGTTCTTC
CDSSYSRRPPRHEQFF
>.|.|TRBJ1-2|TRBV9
TGTGCCAGCAGCTCCAGAATTCGGGTCTATGGCTACACCTTC
CASSSRIRVYGYTF
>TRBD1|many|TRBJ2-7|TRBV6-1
TGTGCCAGCAATTATGGACAGGGCTCCTACGAGCAGTACTTC
CASNYGQGSYEQYF
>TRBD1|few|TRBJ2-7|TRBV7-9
TGTGCCAGCAGCTCCGGACAGGGGAAGTTCAACGAGCAGTACTTC
CASSSGQGKFNEQYF
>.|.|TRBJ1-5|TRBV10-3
TGTGCCATCAGTGAGGGGCCCTCTTTAAATCAGCCCCAGCATTTT
CAISEGPSLNQPQHF
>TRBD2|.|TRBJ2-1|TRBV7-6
TGTGCCAGCAGCTTAGTAGGAGCGTTCACTTCGCGACTAGCGGGGGAAGAGCAGTTCTTC
CASSLVGAFTSRLAGEEQFF